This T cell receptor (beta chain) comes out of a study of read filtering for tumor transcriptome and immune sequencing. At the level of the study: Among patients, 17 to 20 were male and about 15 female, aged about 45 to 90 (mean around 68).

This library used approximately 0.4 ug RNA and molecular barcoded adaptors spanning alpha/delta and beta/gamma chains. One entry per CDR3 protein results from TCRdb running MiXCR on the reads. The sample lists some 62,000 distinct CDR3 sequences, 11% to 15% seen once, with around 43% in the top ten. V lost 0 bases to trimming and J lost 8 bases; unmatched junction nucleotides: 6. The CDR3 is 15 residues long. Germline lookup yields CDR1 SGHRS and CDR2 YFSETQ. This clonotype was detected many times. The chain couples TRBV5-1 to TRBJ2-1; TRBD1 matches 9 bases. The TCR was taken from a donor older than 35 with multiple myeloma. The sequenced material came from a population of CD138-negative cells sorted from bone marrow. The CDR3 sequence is CASSLGTGDLDEQFF. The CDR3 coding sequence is TGCGCCAGCAGCTTGGGGACAGGGGACCTGGATGAGCAGTTCTTC.